This T cell receptor (beta chain) came from a study of T-cell memory formation after mild COVID-19. Trimming removed 4 bases at V and 1 base at J, with 11 bases between. Per germline, CDR1 SGHDT and CDR2 YYEEEE. The CDR3 is 14 amino acids. Each CDR3 protein is one row after TCRdb ran MiXCR on the 5' RACE reads. The data show about 270,000 distinct CDR3 sequences, 15% seen once. This clonotype was picked up a small number of times. The clonotype comes from an adult woman who had mild COVID-19 (a few samples of this study predate the infection). Cell type and time point are not known. The sample was PBMCs or a T cell subset sorted from them (not recorded which). V usage is TRBV5-6 and J usage is TRBJ2-5; D is ambiguous. The CDR3: CASSLIETQETQYF. Written as DNA, the CDR3 is TGTGCCAGCAGCCTTATAGAAACCCAAGAGACCCAGTACTTC. The whole variable domain, remainder taken from reference TRBV5-6 and TRBJ2-5, is DAGVTQSPTHLIKTRGQQVTLRCSPKSGHDTVSWYQQALGQGPQFIFQYYEEEERQRGNFPDRFSGHQFPNYSSELNVNALLLGDSALYLCASSLIETQETQYFGPGTRLLVL.